A single sample is the source of the 25 T cell receptor beta chains below, sequenced in a study. Via MiXCR, TCRdb re-called the 5' RACE reads, giving one row per CDR3 protein. The sample holds 7,200 or so distinct CDR3 sequences, about 37% seen once. The sequenced sample was memory CD4+ T cells sorted from blood. The subset: memory CD4+ T cells, CD4+CD45RO+CD25-. The receptor source for this set is a female donor with breast cancer.

V is TRBV30 and J is TRBJ2-1, with D uncertain. Trimming removed 3 bases at V and 14 bases at J, with 26 bases between. The CDR3 totals 15 residues. Germline assignment: CDR1 GTSNPN and CDR2 SVGIG (reference sequence). CDR3 sequence: CAWSLPPSRPRLEFF. CDR3 sequence (DNA): TGTGCCTGGAGCTTACCCCCGTCGAGGCCGAGACTGGAGTTCTTC.

The J gene is TRBJ2-4, the V gene TRBV12-3 or TRBV12-4, with D unclear. The CDR3 is 13 residues long. The germline V and J ends were trimmed by 1 base and 0 bases, with 1 base remaining between them. The CDR3 nucleotides are TGTGCCAGCAGTTTAGAAGCCAAAAACATTCAGTACTTC. It codes for CASSLEAKNIQYF.

V gene TRBV10-2 combines with J gene TRBJ2-1; the D is unclear. The germline gives CDR1 WSHSY, CDR2 SAAADI. This CDR3 has 12 amino acids. The germline V and J ends were trimmed by 6 bases and 7 bases, with 10 bases remaining between them. As DNA, the CDR3 is TGCGCCAGCAGCGAAGTCCTTAATGAGCAGTTCTTC. This gives the protein CASSEVLNEQFF.

The rearrangement links TRBV6-1 to TRBJ2-1, with 8 positions matching TRBD2. Germline CDR1 and CDR2: MNHNS and SASEGT. The J segment lost 4 bases and the V segment lost 8 bases, leaving 7 bases of the junction unmatched. The CDR3 spans 14 residues. CDR3 sequence: CASRTGREYNEQFF. In DNA form, the CDR3 reads TGTGCCAGCCGTACCGGGAGGGAATACAATGAGCAGTTCTTC.

The rearrangement uses TRBV12-3 or TRBV12-4 and TRBJ1-2; tentative D call: TRBD1 (6 bases). This CDR3 contains 13 residues. Trimming took off 8 bases at V and 8 bases at J, with 18 bases between the two ends. The CDR3 here is CASGTRGVKGYTF. The CDR3 DNA reads TGTGCCAGCGGGACCAGGGGAGTGAAGGGCTACACCTTC.

By its share, this clonotype is large. The chain employs TRBV12-3 or TRBV12-4 and TRBJ1-1; D call uncertain. The CDR3 is made up of 13 amino acids. The V end lost 6 bases, the J end lost 4 bases, and 12 bases lay between the germline ends. The CDR3 region is CASSPQFPTEAFF. The CDR3 DNA reads TGTGCCAGCAGCCCACAGTTCCCCACTGAAGCTTTCTTT.

In its sample, this clonotype was seen once. The chain is built from TRBV25-1 and TRBJ2-7, with D perhaps assigned TRBD1 or TRBD2 (5 bases each). The CDR3 runs 13 residues. Germline V gene lookup returns CDR1 MGHDK and CDR2 SYGVNS. V lost 10 bases, J lost 2 bases, and 15 bases lay in between. The CDR3 DNA reads as TGTGCCACACACGGGGCCGGGACCTACGAGCAGTACTTC. Encoded protein: CATHGAGTYEQYF.

The chain employs TRBV20-1 and TRBJ2-2; 8 nucleotides line up with TRBD2. Germline loops: CDR1 DFQATT, CDR2 SNEGSKA (reference sequence). The CDR3 loop spans 15 amino acids. The V segment lost 5 bases and the J segment 5 bases; nucleotides outside the gene matches: 10. CDR3 sequence: CSAGRSTGGTGELFF. CDR3 nucleotide sequence: TGCAGTGCTGGCCGTTCAACGGGAGGGACCGGGGAGCTGTTTTTT.

This clonotype appeared a few times. The genes are TRBV18 and TRBJ1-1; D unclear. The CDR3 spans 13 residues. Looked up from germline, CDR1 is KGHSH and CDR2 is LQKENI. V dropped 2 bases and J dropped 1 base, with 5 bases sitting between them. CDR3 in DNA: TGTGCCAGCTCACCAGCGGCGAACACTGAAGCTTTCTTT. This gives the protein CASSPAANTEAFF. Filled out from reference TRBV18 and TRBJ1-1, the complete variable domain reads NAGVMQNPRHLVRRRGQEARLRCSPMKGHSHVYWYRQLPEEGLKFMVYLQKENIIDESGMPKERFSAEFPKEGPSILRIQQVVRGDSAAYFCASSPAANTEAFFGQGTRLTVV.

This clonotype was detected a few times. The chain links TRBV20-1 to TRBJ1-1, with D perhaps TRBD1 (6 bases). Per germline, CDR1 DFQATT and CDR2 SNEGSKA (reference sequence). The CDR3 is 16 residues long. V was shortened by 3 bases and J by 1 base, with 18 bases between the two germline ends. The CDR3 loop is CSARWTAAPRNTEAFF. The DNA of the CDR3 is TGCAGTGCTAGGTGGACAGCGGCCCCCCGGAACACTGAAGCTTTCTTT.

Here the CDR3 reads CASSLASSGSSYEQYF. CDR3 in DNA: TGCGCCAGCAGCTTGGCTTCGAGCGGGAGCTCCTACGAGCAGTACTTC. The chain recombines TRBV5-1 with TRBJ2-7; 8 nucleotides line up with TRBD2. The germline V gene encodes CDR1 SGHRS and CDR2 YFSETQ. The ends lost 0 bases at V and 0 bases at J; junction bases unmatched: 5. This CDR3 is built from 16 residues.

In its sample, this clonotype was seen a few times. The CDR3 sequence: CSARDLGAVFYEQYF. CDR3 in DNA: TGCAGTGCTAGAGATCTTGGAGCGGTTTTCTACGAGCAGTACTTC. The chain recombines TRBV20-1 with TRBJ2-7; possible D gene TRBD2, 5 bases. The germline CDR1 and CDR2 sequences are DFQATT and SNEGSKA (reference sequence). The ends were cut back, 0 bases at V and 3 bases at J, with 15 bases in the middle. There are 15 residues in the CDR3.

The rearrangement joins TRBV6-2 or TRBV6-3 to TRBJ1-2, with unresolved D. The CDR3 spans 15 residues. The germline gives CDR1 MNHEY, CDR2 SVGEGT. Trimming left V 10 bases short and J 2 bases short, with 20 bases between. The CDR3 region has the DNA TGTGCCACCACACCACTTGGAGTGCTCAACTATGGCTACACCTTC. The encoded protein is CATTPLGVLNYGYTF.

A few counts support this clonotype. The rearrangement links TRBV4-1 to TRBJ2-1, with 8 nucleotides matching TRBD2. Trimming cost V 2 bases and J 2 bases; bases outside gene matches: 5. Germline CDR1 and CDR2: MGHRA and YSYEKL. CDR3 length: 16 residues. The DNA of the CDR3 is TGCGCCAGCAGCCAACATAGCGGGACAACCTACAATGAGCAGTTCTTC. This translates into CASSQHSGTTYNEQFF.

This clonotype was detected only once. This may arise from a read error, as a much more abundant clone is one base away. V is TRBV20-1 and J is TRBJ2-3; D not certain. The CDR3 is 9 amino acids. Germline CDR1 reads DFQATT; CDR2 reads SNEGSKA (reference sequence). Trimming left V 6 bases short and J 10 bases short, with 8 bases between. The DNA for the CDR3 is TGCAGTGCGGGGAATGCGCAGTATTTT. It codes for CSAGNAQYF.

A single count supports this clonotype. V usage is TRBV20-1 and J usage is TRBJ2-3, with 9 bases aligning to TRBD2. This CDR3 has 17 amino acids. From germline, CDR1 is DFQATT and CDR2 SNEGSKA (reference sequence). V was pared by 0 bases and J by 4 bases, with 11 bases of the junction left unmatched. CDR3: CSARDSRRAGGPDTQYF. The CDR3 DNA reads as TGCAGTGCTAGAGATTCGAGACGAGCGGGGGGACCAGATACGCAGTATTTT.

Here the CDR3 reads CSVWGVGTSGYNEQFF. CDR3 bases: TGCAGCGTTTGGGGTGTGGGGACTAGCGGCTACAATGAGCAGTTCTTC. This sequence joins TRBV29-1 and TRBJ2-1; 11 bases map to TRBD2. The junction had 9 bases not matched to a gene; V was cut back by 5 bases and J by 3 bases. The CDR3 is made up of 16 amino acids. Germline V gene sequence: CDR1 SQVTM, CDR2 ANQGSEA.

The chain employs TRBV7-2 and TRBJ2-5; no reliable D call. Germline assignment: CDR1 SGHTA and CDR2 FQGNSA. This CDR3 is 12 amino acids long. The germline V and J ends were trimmed by 5 bases and 8 bases, with 12 bases remaining between them. The CDR3 spells CASSLLKTTQYF. Written as DNA, the CDR3 is TGTGCCAGCAGCCTTCTCAAGACAACCCAGTACTTC. The complete variable domain, with remaining parts taken from reference TRBV7-2 and TRBJ2-5, reads GAGVSQSPSNKVTEKGKDVELRCDPISGHTALYWYRQSLGQGLEFLIYFQGNSAPDKSGLPSDRFSAERTGGSVSTLTIQRTQQEDSAVYLCASSLLKTTQYFGPGTRLLVL.

This clonotype rates as medium-sized. J is TRBJ1-4 and V is TRBV27; 7 bases are a match to TRBD1. The CDR3 loop spans 14 amino acids. V gave up 6 bases and J gave up 7 bases; unmatched junction bases: 8. Per the germline V gene, CDR1 is MNHEY and CDR2 is SMNVEV (reference sequence). The CDR3 DNA follows: TGTGCCAGCAGCCACGACAGGGAGAGTGAAAAACTGTTTTTT. Residues: CASSHDRESEKLFF. Combining the CDR3 with reference TRBV27 and TRBJ1-4 gives the whole variable domain EAQVTQNPRYLITVTGKKLTVTCSQNMNHEYMSWYRQDPGLGLRQIYYSMNVEVTDKGDVPEGYKVSRKEKRNFPLILESPSPNQTSLYFCASSHDRESEKLFFGSGTQLSVL.

The gene calls are TRBV28 and TRBJ1-4; D is perhaps TRBD1 (5 bases). The CDR3 is 16 amino acids. The V gene lost 6 bases and the J gene lost 0 bases, with 14 bases spanning the gap. Germline V CDR1 and CDR2: MDHEN, SYDVKM. Here the CDR3 DNA reads TGTGCCAGCAGCCGGAGGGACGGGACAACTAATGAAAAACTGTTTTTT. Its protein product is CASSRRDGTTNEKLFF.

The rearrangement joins TRBV4-2 to TRBJ2-7; D is perhaps TRBD2 (6 bases). The CDR3 has 15 residues. Trimming took 3 bases from V and 2 from J, leaving 14 bases between them. Germline CDR1 LGHNA, CDR2 YNFKEQ. The DNA of the CDR3 is TGTGCCAGCAGCCAGTCCGGGACTGGTACCTACGAGCAGTACTTC. Encoded protein: CASSQSGTGTYEQYF.

This clonotype was observed a few times. The chain has TRBV24-1 and TRBJ2-6; D unresolved. CDR3 size: 13 residues. V shed 11 bases and J shed 1 base, with 8 bases lying between them. The V gene's germline CDR1 is KGHDR and CDR2 SFDVKD. CDR3 nucleotide sequence: TGTGCCATTTTGGGGTCTGGGGCCAACGTCCTGACTTTC. It is translated as CAILGSGANVLTF.

V gene TRBV12-3 or TRBV12-4 combines with J gene TRBJ1-5; D unresolved. Trimming left V 6 bases short and J 0 bases short, with 12 bases between. This CDR3 has 15 residues. CDR3: CASSPSYYSNQPQHF. CDR3 in DNA: TGTGCCAGCAGCCCCTCCTACTATAGCAATCAGCCCCAGCATTTT.

This clonotype was observed a few times. J is TRBJ2-2 and V is TRBV5-1; D not resolved. This CDR3 spans 15 amino acids. Germline V gives CDR1 SGHRS, CDR2 YFSETQ. The V end lost 3 bases, the J end lost 3 bases, and 12 bases lay between the germline ends. The chain's CDR3 is CASSSDQEDTGELFF. Written as DNA, the CDR3 is TGCGCCAGCAGCTCCGACCAAGAAGACACCGGGGAGCTGTTTTTT.

The gene calls are TRBV20-1 and TRBJ2-3; no firm D call. V was cut by 6 bases and J by 1 base, with 14 bases left in between. The CDR3 is 14 amino acids. Germline lookup yields CDR1 DFQATT and CDR2 SNEGSKA (reference sequence). In DNA, the CDR3 is TGCAGTGCCACCCCCGGGTCTGGCACAGATACGCAGTATTTT. It codes for CSATPGSGTDTQYF.